These 15 T cell receptor beta chains were sequenced from one sample in a study of shared clonotypes between healthy human individuals. Clones were sequenced by immunoSEQ multiplex PCR, and TCRdb holds only the in-frame ones, with some missing. The sample shows about 2,200,000 clones, about 93% of them seen only once. Naive CD8 cells lacked CD45RO, underwent positive selection for CCR7 and left out terminally differentiated effector memory CD45RA+ cells. What was sequenced was naive CD8+ T cells from PBMCs. These receptors originate from a man aged 18 to 35 in good health. Some clones in this sample may be carry-over from other donors' samples.

The chain is built from TRBV27 and TRBJ2-3, with D uncertain. CDR3 size: 13 residues. The germline V and J ends were trimmed by 6 bases and 2 bases, with 9 bases remaining between them. CDR1 and CDR2 from the germline V gene are MNHEY and SMNVEV (reference sequence). The CDR3 spells CASSMRPTDTQYF. CDR3 coding DNA: TGTGCCAGCAGCATGAGGCCCACAGATACGCAGTATTTT.

This sequence joins TRBV4-2 and TRBJ2-1, with a tentative D call TRBD2 (6 bases). CDR3 length: 15 residues. V was clipped by 1 base and J by 9 bases, with 16 bases between them. Germline V gene data show CDR1 as LGHNA and CDR2 as YNFKEQ. For the CDR3, the DNA is TGTGCCAGCAGCCAAGGACCGGGCCCCGGGGGTGAGCAGTTCTTC. This gives the protein CASSQGPGPGGEQFF.

The chain joins TRBV15 to TRBJ1-5; D unclear. Trimming removed 3 bases from V and 4 bases from J, with 13 bases in between. Germline V gene data show CDR1 as LNHNV and CDR2 as YYDKDF (reference sequence). CDR3 length: 15 residues. The CDR3 here is CATSSGEAGNQPQHF. The CDR3 nucleotides are TGTGCCACCAGCAGTGGGGAGGCGGGGAATCAGCCCCAGCATTTT.

The CDR3 nucleotides read TGTGCCAGCAGTCCAGGCGGGGATGAGCAGTTCTTC. Encoded protein: CASSPGGDEQFF. V and J are TRBV2 and TRBJ2-1; D possibly corresponds to TRBD2 (6 bases). CDR1 and CDR2 from the germline V gene are SNHLY and FYNNEI. Trimming shortened V by 5 bases and J by 8 bases, and 10 bases separated the two germline ends. The CDR3 sequence is 12 residues long.

The rearrangement joins TRBV2 to TRBJ1-1, with 9 nucleotides matching TRBD1. The CDR3 runs to 15 residues. Trimming took 10 bases from V and 4 from J; bases not matched to a gene: 13. The germline V gene has CDR1 SNHLY and CDR2 FYNNEI. The CDR3 region has the DNA TGTGCCACCGGGAGGGACAGGGTATCTGGCACTGAAGCTTTCTTT. This translates into CATGRDRVSGTEAFF.

V gene TRBV28 combines with J gene TRBJ2-7, with D uncertain. The CDR3 extends over 13 amino acids. The V gene's germline CDR1 is MDHEN and CDR2 SYDVKM. The V end lost 2 bases, the J end lost 4 bases, and 9 bases lay between the germline ends. The CDR3 sequence: CASSLNGEYEQYF. DNA for the CDR3: TGTGCCAGCAGTTTAAACGGAGAGTACGAGCAGTACTTC.

The chain couples TRBV2 to TRBJ2-7; unclear D gene. The CDR3 extends over 13 amino acids. Germline V lookup: CDR1 SNHLY, CDR2 FYNNEI. V lost 8 bases and J 2 bases, leaving 13 bases between the germline ends. CDR3 coding DNA: TGTGCCAGCCACTTGGAGTACGCCTACGAGCAGTACTTC. Residues: CASHLEYAYEQYF.

The rearrangement links TRBV27 to TRBJ2-2; 7 positions match TRBD1. The germline CDR1 and CDR2 sequences are MNHEY and SMNVEV (reference sequence). V shed 5 bases and J 5 bases; nucleotides not matched to a gene: 8. There are 15 residues in the CDR3. CDR3 residues: CASSNRGESTGELFF. CDR3 DNA: TGTGCCAGCAGTAACAGGGGAGAATCTACCGGGGAGCTGTTTTTT.

The rearrangement joins TRBV13 to TRBJ2-1, with 7 bases aligning to TRBD2. V gave up 0 bases and J gave up 5 bases; unmatched junction bases: 7. This CDR3 spans 16 amino acids. Germline CDR1 PRHDT, CDR2 FYEKMQ (reference sequence). CDR3 sequence (DNA): TGTGCCAGCAGCTTAGGCCTAGGGACTACCCACAATGAGCAGTTCTTC. Translated: CASSLGLGTTHNEQFF. Using reference TRBV13 and TRBJ2-1 for the parts outside the CDR3, the full variable domain is AAGVIQSPRHLIKEKRETATLKCYPIPRHDTVYWYQQGPGQDPQFLISFYEKMQSDKGSIPDRFSAQQFSDYHSELNMSSLELGDSALYFCASSLGLGTTHNEQFFGPGTRLTVL.

The genes are TRBV4-1 and TRBJ2-7; 9 bases align to TRBD2. Germline trimming cut 2 bases from V and 2 bases from J; bases unmatched to any gene: 7. The CDR3 contains 16 residues. In germline, CDR1 is MGHRA, CDR2 YSYEKL. CDR3: CASSQTGTSRTYEQYF. The CDR3 nucleotides are TGCGCCAGCAGCCAAACTGGGACTAGCAGAACCTACGAGCAGTACTTC.

About this clone: The same CDR3 is also encoded by other DNA sequences in this sample. The V and J genes are TRBV28 and TRBJ2-7, with D possibly being TRBD2 (6 bases). Deletions cut 2 bases from V and 4 bases from J, with 12 bases between. The CDR3 length is 14 residues. The germline V gene has CDR1 MDHEN and CDR2 SYDVKM. The CDR3 here is CASSLLGRGYEQYF. CDR3 bases: TGTGCCAGCAGTTTACTCGGGAGAGGGTACGAGCAGTACTTC.

The genes are TRBV28 and TRBJ2-2; 8 nucleotides line up with TRBD1. CDR1 is MDHEN, CDR2 SYDVKM, per germline. J gave up 4 bases and V 4 bases, and 8 bases lay outside the gene matches. This CDR3 is built from 16 residues. CDR3 DNA: TGTGCCAGCAGTTGGGGGTGGACAGGGTCCACCGGGGAGCTGTTTTTT. It is translated as CASSWGWTGSTGELFF.

V usage is TRBV28 and J usage is TRBJ2-1; 7 nucleotides line up with TRBD2. This CDR3 is 15 amino acids long. Germline loops: CDR1 MDHEN, CDR2 SYDVKM. Trimming took 3 bases from V and 7 from J; bases not matched to a gene: 9. The CDR3 sequence: CASSFWGEGRNEQFF. The CDR3 region has the DNA TGTGCCAGCAGTTTTTGGGGGGAGGGTCGGAATGAGCAGTTCTTC.

Here the CDR3 reads CASSRRSRDKNTEAFF. The CDR3 region has the DNA TGTGCCAGCAGCCGTCGAAGTAGGGATAAGAACACTGAAGCTTTCTTT. The gene calls are TRBV28 and TRBJ1-1; D ambiguous. The length of the CDR3 is 16 residues. The V gene lost 6 bases and the J gene lost 1 base, with 18 bases spanning the gap. Germline lookup yields CDR1 MDHEN and CDR2 SYDVKM.

This chain uses TRBV5-8 with TRBJ2-2, with D possibly called TRBD1 or TRBD2 (6 bases each). Per germline, CDR1 SGHTS and CDR2 YDEGEE. This CDR3 spans 16 amino acids. The ends were cut back, 4 bases at V and 7 bases at J, with 20 bases in the middle. CDR3 sequence (DNA): TGTGCCAGCAGCCGGGTCGGGGGCGTCGGAATCGGGGAGCTGTTTTTT. This gives the protein CASSRVGGVGIGELFF.